Each of the 30 T cell receptor beta chains below was sequenced from the same sample in a study of tumor and adjacent non-tumor tissue in lung cancer. TCRbeta libraries were built with three rounds of nested PCR, modified from ARM-PCR. TCRdb recomputed calls from the multiplex PCR reads with MiXCR, one row per CDR3 protein. The sample yields 80,000 to 130,000 distinct CDR3 sequences, 60% to 80% seen once. The template was RNA from unsorted bulk tissue. This non-tumor lung sample came from over 3 cm beyond the tumor edge. Material for sequencing was distant non-tumor lung tissue. The receptor source for this set is a man aged 25 to 45 with non-small cell lung cancer.

As to this clonotype: This sequence may be a read error, since a much larger clone differs from it by one base. This chain links TRBV24-1 with TRBJ2-1; 9 bases agree with TRBD2. The trim removed 7 bases at V and 11 bases at J, leaving 8 bases unmatched. Germline lookup yields CDR1 KGHDR and CDR2 SFDVKD. The CDR3 length is 13 residues. This CDR3 reads CATSRTSVDKQFF. The CDR3 nucleotides read TGTGCCACCAGCCGGACTAGCGTCGATAAGCAGTTCTTC.

For this clonotype: Possible read error: a much larger clone is one base away. V usage is TRBV12-3 or TRBV12-4 and J usage is TRBJ2-7; D may be TRBD1 (5 bases). This CDR3 comprises 16 residues. This CDR3 is CASRNSFSDNRHEHYF. The CDR3 DNA is TGTGCCAGCCGCAACTCGTTTTCGGACAACCGACACGAGCACTACTTC.

The genes are TRBV5-1 and TRBJ2-2, with D hard to call. CDR3 length: 16 residues. The germline V and J ends were trimmed by 3 bases and 5 bases, with 17 bases remaining between them. Germline lookup yields CDR1 SGHRS and CDR2 YFSETQ. CDR3 DNA sequence: TGCGCCAGCAGCTGGAACGCGGTGTCCCGAACCGGGGAGCTGTTTTTT. Translating gives CASSWNAVSRTGELFF.

This clonotype was seen many times. This sequence joins TRBV20-1 and TRBJ2-3; no reliable D call. V was clipped by 0 bases and J by 5 bases, with 12 bases between them. Per the germline V gene, CDR1 is DFQATT and CDR2 is SNEGSKA (reference sequence). The CDR3 loop spans 14 amino acids. CDR3 DNA: TGCAGTGCTAGAGATTGGGCGGTTCAAGATACGCAGTATTTT. This encodes CSARDWAVQDTQYF.

Points on this clonotype: An end of the junction does not agree with germline; a read error may underlie this. The rearrangement uses TRBV14 and TRBJ1-1; D might be TRBD1 (6 bases). The germline gives CDR1 SGHDN, CDR2 FVKESK. This CDR3 comprises 14 residues. The CDR3 sequence: CANSHRGQNTEAFF. The CDR3 DNA is TGTGCCAACAGCCACCGGGGGCAGAACACTGAAGCTTTCTTT. Complete variable domain (other parts from reference TRBV14 and TRBJ1-1): EAGVTQFPSHSVIEKGQTVTLRCDPISGHDNLYWYRRVMGKEIKFLLHFVKESKQDESGMPNNRFLAERTGGTYSTLKVQPAELEDSGVYFCANSHRGQNTEAFFGQGTRLTVV.

Of note for this clonotype: In this CDR3 the conserved last residue, phenylalanine or tryptophan, is missing, so a read error is likely. The DNA is left out, because the CDR3 cannot be placed on it with certainty; the CDR3 is given as TCRdb lists it. The rearrangement joins TRBV11-1 to TRBJ2-5; the table names TRBD2, a call not compared with the DNA. Germline V gene sequence: CDR1 SGHAT, CDR2 FQDESV (reference sequence). The CDR3 has 16 residues if both end residues are counted. This CDR3 reads CASSQRVALHPETQYL.

This clonotype appeared a few times. CDR3 protein: CASSFQGEYGYTF. As DNA, the CDR3 is TGTGCCAGCAGCTTCCAGGGCGAATATGGCTACACCTTC. This chain connects TRBV5-6 to TRBJ1-2, with a tentative D call TRBD1 (5 bases). The V and J ends lost 2 bases and 5 bases respectively, with 10 bases between them. Germline lookup yields CDR1 SGHDT and CDR2 YYEEEE. The CDR3 has 13 residues.

This clonotype was counted a few times. J is TRBJ1-5 and V is TRBV20-1; possible D gene TRBD1, 5 bases. Germline V gene lookup returns CDR1 DFQATT and CDR2 SNEGSKA (reference sequence). This CDR3 contains 13 residues. The V end lost 4 bases, the J end lost 3 bases, and 10 bases lay between the germline ends. CDR3 bases: TGCAGTGCTACACCAGGGCACAATCAGCCCCAGCATTTT. This translates into CSATPGHNQPQHF.

Details on this clonotype: A read error may explain this, as a much larger clone is one base away. Lacking the conserved final phenylalanine or tryptophan, this CDR3 likely reflects a read error. The chain joins TRBV20-1 to TRBJ1-2; D gene unclear. The CDR3 spans 12 residues. Trimming stripped 2 bases from V and 3 bases from J, with 7 bases between. Germline assignment: CDR1 DFQATT and CDR2 SNEGSKA (reference sequence). The CDR3 spells CSARPGHYGYTL. The DNA of the CDR3 is TGCAGTGCTAGACCGGGTCACTATGGCTACACCTTG.

As for this clonotype: One base away lies a much larger clone, so this may be a sequencing read error. The V and J genes are TRBV12-3 or TRBV12-4 and TRBJ2-3; unclear D gene. The CDR3 covers 11 residues. The CDR3 region is CASTFHDTLYF. The DNA of the CDR3 is TGTGCCAGCACTTTCCATGATACGCTGTATTTT.

Details on this clonotype: The junction and the germline gene differ at one end; a read error may be behind it. The V gene is TRBV29-1, the J gene TRBJ2-2; 11 nucleotides align to TRBD2. The length of the CDR3 is 15 residues. Germline V gene lookup returns CDR1 SQVTM and CDR2 ANQGSEA. The CDR3 nucleotides are TGCAGCGTTGAAACTAGCGGGAGAAATACCGGGGAGCCGCTTTTT. This translates into CSVETSGRNTGEPLF.

The chain carries TRBV11-2 and TRBJ2-3; 7 bases fit TRBD2. Germline V gives CDR1 SGHAT, CDR2 FQNNGV. The CDR3 has 12 residues. CDR3 DNA: TGTACTAGCAGCGCCGGGACTATGTGGCAGTATTTT. Amino acid sequence: CTSSAGTMWQYF. The complete variable domain, with remaining parts taken from reference TRBV11-2 and TRBJ2-3, reads EAGVAQSPRYKIIEKRQSVAFWCNPISGHATLYWYQQILGQGPKLLIQFQNNGVVDDSQLPKDRFSAERLKGVDSTLKIQPAKLEDSAVYLCTSSAGTMWQYFGPGTRLTVL.

On this clonotype: This is likely a read error, given that the CDR3 carries no conserved phenylalanine or tryptophan at its end. The DNA is left out, because the CDR3 cannot be placed on it with certainty; the CDR3 is given as TCRdb lists it. The gene calls are TRBV29-1 and TRBJ2-2; the table's D call TRBD2 went unverified against the DNA. Germline loops: CDR1 SQVTM, CDR2 ANQGSEA. 15 amino acids form the CDR3, both terminal residues included. This CDR3 reads CSVETSGRKIRELFG.

The rearrangement uses TRBV18 and TRBJ2-3, with D perhaps matching TRBD2 (6 bases). Trimming left V 3 bases short and J 8 bases short, with 12 bases between. Germline V gives CDR1 KGHSH, CDR2 LQKENI. The CDR3 runs 13 residues. The DNA for the CDR3 is TGTGCCAGCTCACCTTACCTAGCGCGTACGCAGTATTTT. Its translation: CASSPYLARTQYF.

The chain links TRBV20-1 to TRBJ1-1; D unclear. The CDR3 runs 17 residues. With 0 bases removed from V and 0 bases from J, the gap between germline ends came to 17 bases. Germline CDR1 reads DFQATT; CDR2 reads SNEGSKA (reference sequence). CDR3 in DNA: TGCAGTGCTAGAGATCCAGGTAAGGATCACGTGAACACTGAAGCTTTCTTT. It yields the protein CSARDPGKDHVNTEAFF.

With respect to this clonotype: This is likely a read error, given that the CDR3 carries no conserved phenylalanine or tryptophan at its end. CDR3 bases: TGTGCCAGCAGTTTGGGACTAGCGGGGGGGCCGCAGGGGACCCAGTACTCC. Translation: CASSLGLAGGPQGTQYS. The rearrangement links TRBV6-2 or TRBV6-3 to TRBJ2-5, with TRBD2 matching 16 bases. The germline CDR1 and CDR2 sequences are MNHEY and SVGEGT. This CDR3 comprises 17 residues. With V trimmed by 4 bases and J by 7 bases, 9 bases remained unmatched.

Concerning this clonotype itself: Likely a read error: the CDR3 ends without its conserved phenylalanine or tryptophan. The chain couples TRBV29-1 to TRBJ2-7; 8 bases are shared with TRBD1. The CDR3 sequence is 12 residues long. Germline V gives CDR1 SQVTM, CDR2 ANQGSEA. The V and J ends lost 6 bases and 5 bases, in that order; junction bases with no gene match: 6. CDR3 sequence reads: CSVLWTGHEQYL. Written as DNA, the CDR3 is TGCAGCGTCCTCTGGACAGGGCACGAGCAGTACCTC.

This sequence joins TRBV12-3 or TRBV12-4 and TRBJ1-1, with D hard to call. The CDR3 sequence is 15 residues long. V was cut by 7 bases and J by 5 bases, with 20 bases left in between. The chain's CDR3 is CASNQDPSERTEAFF. The CDR3 DNA reads TGTGCCAGCAATCAAGACCCTTCGGAGAGGACTGAAGCTTTCTTT.

A note on this clonotype: It may be a read error: a sequence one base away is much more abundant. This rearrangement joins TRBV20-1 to TRBJ2-3; D unclear. The CDR3 runs to 11 residues. The germline V gene has CDR1 DFQATT and CDR2 SNEGSKA (reference sequence). The CDR3 DNA is TGCAGCTCCGACACGGGAGATACGCAGTATTTT. This encodes CSSDTGDTQYF.

Concerning this clonotype itself: With a much larger clone just one base away, this may be a read error. The gene calls are TRBV24-1 and TRBJ1-2; D not resolved. The CDR3 is made up of 12 amino acids. Germline V gene sequence: CDR1 KGHDR, CDR2 SFDVKD. CDR3 sequence (DNA): TGTACCACCAGTGAAGGGTCCTATGGCTACACCTTC. Amino acids: CTTSEGSYGYTF.

This chain joins TRBV4-1 and TRBJ1-1; D unclear. The length of the CDR3 is 14 residues. CDR1 is MGHRA, CDR2 YSYEKL, per germline. With 4 bases removed from V and 1 base from J, the gap between germline ends came to 10 bases. CDR3 protein: CASSRAAENTEAFF. CDR3 sequence (DNA): TGCGCCAGCAGCCGGGCGGCAGAGAACACTGAAGCTTTCTTT.

With respect to this clonotype: A read error may be the cause here, since a much bigger clone is one base away. J is TRBJ1-5 and V is TRBV4-1; a weak D match, TRBD1 (6 bases). The CDR3 is 16 residues long. Germline V gene lookup returns CDR1 MGHRA and CDR2 YSYEKL. The CDR3 DNA reads TGCGCCATCAGCCAAACTTTAGCAGGGGGCAATCAGCCCCAGCATTTT. This translates into CAISQTLAGGNQPQHF.

In this sample, this clonotype turned up many times. This chain joins TRBV20-1 and TRBJ2-3, with a possible D match to TRBD1 (5 bases). Germline CDR1 is DFQATT and CDR2 is SNEGSKA (reference sequence). Trimming pared 3 bases from V and 0 bases from J, leaving 19 bases between. The length of the CDR3 is 17 residues. The CDR3 nucleotides read TGCAGTGCTAGCAGGGCCATGAGACAGAAAAGCACAGATACGCAGTATTTT. It translates to CSASRAMRQKSTDTQYF.

To note about this clonotype: Given a much more abundant clone one base away, this may be a read error. The chain joins TRBV10-2 to TRBJ2-1; tentatively, D is TRBD2 (6 bases). CDR1 and CDR2 from the germline V gene are WSHSY and SAAADI. V lost 5 bases and J lost 4, with 12 bases in between. This CDR3 is built from 14 residues. The CDR3 loop reads CASSRSGLYNEQFF. The DNA of the CDR3 is TGCGCCAGCAGTAGGAGCGGACTATACAATGAGCAGTTCTTC.

For this clonotype: Lacking the conserved final phenylalanine or tryptophan, this CDR3 likely reflects a read error. The chain couples TRBV4-3 to TRBJ2-2; 8 positions agree with TRBD1. The junction had 13 bases not matched to a gene; V was cut back by 5 bases and J by 5 bases. The CDR3 is 17 residues long. Per germline, CDR1 LGHNA and CDR2 YSLEER. CDR3 sequence (DNA): TGCGCCAGCAGCTCGACCTCGCGACAGGGGTTTACCGGGGAGCTGTTTCTT. Translation gives CASSSTSRQGFTGELFL.

About this clonotype: No conserved phenylalanine or tryptophan ends this CDR3, so it is likely a read error. As DNA, the CDR3 is TGTGTCAGCAGACAGCGGTCTGGAAACACCATATATTTG. This codes for CVSRQRSGNTIYL. The rearrangement joins TRBV12-3 or TRBV12-4 to TRBJ1-3, with a weak D call TRBD1 (5 bases). This CDR3 is built from 13 residues.

Sample share makes this clonotype medium-sized. This chain connects TRBV11-2 to TRBJ2-2; TRBD1 aligns across 8 bases. Germline V CDR1 and CDR2: SGHAT, FQNNGV. The CDR3 has 16 amino acids. V dropped 5 bases and J dropped 2; count of bases not matched to a gene: 7. The CDR3 DNA is TGTGCCAGCAGCCCCGGGACAGGACTAAACACCGGGGAGCTGTTTTTT. Its translation: CASSPGTGLNTGELFF.

Details on this clonotype: The conserved phenylalanine or tryptophan is not found at the CDR3 terminus, so this likely reflects a read error. This rearrangement joins TRBV6-6 to TRBJ1-2; 11 bases align to TRBD1. The germline gives CDR1 MNHNY, CDR2 SVGAGI (reference sequence). CDR3 size: 17 residues. V lost 2 bases to trimming and J lost 1 base; unmatched junction nucleotides: 6. The CDR3 loop is CASSYPGQGAHNYGYTI. DNA of the CDR3: TGTGCCAGCAGTTACCCCGGACAGGGGGCTCATAACTATGGCTACACCATC.

As to this clonotype: One base away lies a much larger clone, so this may be a sequencing read error. The chain employs TRBV4-1 and TRBJ2-2; no clear D gene. V shed 2 bases and J shed 4 bases, with 11 bases lying between them. Germline V gives CDR1 MGHRA, CDR2 YSYEKL. This CDR3 has 15 residues. In nucleotides, the CDR3 is TGCGCCAGCAGCCAATTTCCCTCCGGCACCGGGGAGCTGTTTTTT. The encoded protein is CASSQFPSGTGELFF.

The chain combines TRBV11-2 with TRBJ2-1; 9 positions match TRBD2. J was trimmed by 9 bases and V by 0 bases; bases with no gene match: 12. Germline V gene sequence: CDR1 SGHAT, CDR2 FQNNGV. This CDR3 region has 17 residues. The CDR3 protein is CASSLERGRARDSEQFF. DNA for the CDR3: TGTGCCAGCAGCTTAGAACGCGGGAGGGCCCGGGACAGTGAGCAGTTCTTC.